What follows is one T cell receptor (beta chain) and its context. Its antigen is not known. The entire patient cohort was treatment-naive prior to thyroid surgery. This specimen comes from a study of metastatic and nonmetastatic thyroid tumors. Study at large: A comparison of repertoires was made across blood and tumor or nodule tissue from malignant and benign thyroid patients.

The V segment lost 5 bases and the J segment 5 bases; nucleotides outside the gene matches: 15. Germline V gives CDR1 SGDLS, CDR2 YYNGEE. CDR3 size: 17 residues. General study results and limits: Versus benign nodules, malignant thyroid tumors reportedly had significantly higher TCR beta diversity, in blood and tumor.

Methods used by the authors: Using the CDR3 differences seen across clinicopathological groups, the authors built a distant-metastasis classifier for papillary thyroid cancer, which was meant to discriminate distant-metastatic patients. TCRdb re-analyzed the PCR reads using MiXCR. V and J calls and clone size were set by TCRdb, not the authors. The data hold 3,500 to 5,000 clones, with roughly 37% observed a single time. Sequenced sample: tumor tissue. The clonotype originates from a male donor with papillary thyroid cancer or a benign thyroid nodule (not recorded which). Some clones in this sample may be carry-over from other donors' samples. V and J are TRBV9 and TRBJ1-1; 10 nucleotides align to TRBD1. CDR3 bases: TGTGCCAGCAGAGAAGTGACAGGGGGCGGCGGTTGGACTGAAGCTTTCTTT. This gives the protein CASREVTGGGGWTEAFF.